The 11 T cell receptor beta chains below were found in one sample sequenced in a study of cytomegalovirus exposure and HLA in healthy donors. 13 Jbeta primers and 60 Vbeta primers were used for the PCR. TCRdb's table, derived via immunoSEQ multiplex PCR, lists solely in-frame clones and lacks some. This listing includes 25,000 to 40,000 clones. The sample comprised PBMCs. These receptors were taken from a female donor in good health and CMV-seronegative.

The chain carries TRBV7-6 and TRBJ2-3, with D perhaps TRBD2 (5 bases). V was shortened by 4 bases and J by 7 bases, with 21 bases between the two germline ends. CDR1 is SGHVS, CDR2 FNYEAQ, per germline. There are 16 residues in the CDR3. The CDR3 reads CASSSPTGKHPNTQYF. DNA of the CDR3: TGTGCCAGCAGCTCGCCTACGGGAAAGCACCCAAATACGCAGTATTTT.

J is TRBJ2-7 and V is TRBV11-3; 7 nucleotides line up with TRBD2. Trimming cost V 3 bases and J 7 bases; bases outside gene matches: 9. The CDR3 consists of 14 residues. Germline loops: CDR1 SGHNT, CDR2 YENEEA. The CDR3 protein is CASSFIRGGNEQYF. The CDR3 DNA reads as TGTGCCAGCAGCTTCATACGCGGGGGAAATGAGCAGTACTTC.

The V call is TRBV6-6, the J call TRBJ1-1, with 9 bases that match TRBD1. The CDR3 loop spans 16 amino acids. Germline loops: CDR1 MNHNY, CDR2 SVGAGI (reference sequence). V gave up 2 bases and J gave up 0 bases; unmatched junction bases: 4. The CDR3 sequence: CASSYPGQGMNTEAFF. CDR3 sequence (DNA): TGTGCCAGCAGTTACCCCGGACAGGGGATGAACACTGAAGCTTTCTTT.

The J gene is TRBJ2-1, the V gene TRBV13; possibly TRBD2 for D (6 bases). Deletions cut 1 base from V and 5 bases from J, with 12 bases between. Germline assignment: CDR1 PRHDT and CDR2 FYEKMQ (reference sequence). The CDR3 is 15 residues long. The CDR3 DNA sequence: TGTGCCAGCAGCTTAGCCCGGAGGGTAGACAATGAGCAGTTCTTC. This gives the protein CASSLARRVDNEQFF.

This chain connects TRBV9 to TRBJ2-7, with 9 positions matching TRBD1. The CDR3 spans 15 residues. V shed 0 bases, J shed 1 base, and the junction held 2 bases outside the gene matches. CDR1 SGDLS and CDR2 YYNGEE come from the germline V gene. In DNA, the CDR3 is TGTGCCAGCAGCGTAGAAGGGACAGGGTCCTACGAGCAGTACTTC. Translating gives CASSVEGTGSYEQYF.

The rearrangement links TRBV7-3 to TRBJ2-1; the D gene is possibly TRBD1 (6 bases). Trimming removed 6 bases from V and 5 bases from J, with 8 bases in between. Germline CDR1 reads SGHTA; CDR2 reads FQGTGA. The CDR3 is 12 residues long. CDR3 nucleotide sequence: TGTGCCAGCAGTTACAGGGACAATGAGCAGTTCTTC. This sequence encodes CASSYRDNEQFF.

This chain links TRBV11-3 with TRBJ2-1, with 7 positions matching TRBD1. The CDR3 spans 16 residues. After removal of 5 bases from V and 4 bases from J, the junction contained 11 bases not matched to a gene. Germline V CDR1 and CDR2: SGHNT, YENEEA. The CDR3 spells CASSRPGQYFYNEQFF. The CDR3 DNA sequence: TGTGCCAGCAGCCGGCCGGGACAGTATTTTTACAATGAGCAGTTCTTC.

The chain joins TRBV7-2 to TRBJ1-6; 8 bases map to TRBD1. Per germline, CDR1 SGHTA and CDR2 FQGNSA. After removal of 4 bases from V and 2 bases from J, the junction contained 10 bases not matched to a gene. The CDR3 extends over 18 amino acids. This CDR3 reads CASSSDRVRLTYNSPLHF. As DNA, the CDR3 is TGTGCCAGCAGCTCGGACAGGGTTCGGTTGACCTATAATTCACCCCTCCACTTT.

J is TRBJ2-5 and V is TRBV5-6, with a possible D match to TRBD2 (6 bases). Germline CDR1 is SGHDT and CDR2 is YYEEEE. V was pared by 7 bases and J by 5 bases, with 18 bases between. There are 14 residues in the CDR3. The CDR3 region is CASGRPTRGETQYF. The CDR3 DNA is TGTGCCAGCGGGAGGCCCACCCGGGGGGAGACCCAGTACTTC.

The chain has TRBV25-1 and TRBJ1-2; possibly TRBD1 for D (6 bases). Trimming removed 4 bases at V and 2 bases at J, with 8 bases between. From germline, CDR1 is MGHDK and CDR2 SYGVNS. This CDR3 comprises 13 residues. CDR3 DNA: TGTGCCAGCAGTGTGGGGGCGAACTATGGCTACACCTTC. Translation gives CASSVGANYGYTF.

The chain is built from TRBV5-5 and TRBJ2-7; D is possibly TRBD1 (6 bases). Germline V CDR1 and CDR2: SGHKS, YYEKEE (reference sequence). The CDR3 covers 13 residues. Trimming removed 5 bases from V and 6 bases from J, with 15 bases in between. As DNA, the CDR3 is TGTGCCAGCAGACTACAGGGAATGGGCGAGCAGTACTTC. Protein: CASRLQGMGEQYF.